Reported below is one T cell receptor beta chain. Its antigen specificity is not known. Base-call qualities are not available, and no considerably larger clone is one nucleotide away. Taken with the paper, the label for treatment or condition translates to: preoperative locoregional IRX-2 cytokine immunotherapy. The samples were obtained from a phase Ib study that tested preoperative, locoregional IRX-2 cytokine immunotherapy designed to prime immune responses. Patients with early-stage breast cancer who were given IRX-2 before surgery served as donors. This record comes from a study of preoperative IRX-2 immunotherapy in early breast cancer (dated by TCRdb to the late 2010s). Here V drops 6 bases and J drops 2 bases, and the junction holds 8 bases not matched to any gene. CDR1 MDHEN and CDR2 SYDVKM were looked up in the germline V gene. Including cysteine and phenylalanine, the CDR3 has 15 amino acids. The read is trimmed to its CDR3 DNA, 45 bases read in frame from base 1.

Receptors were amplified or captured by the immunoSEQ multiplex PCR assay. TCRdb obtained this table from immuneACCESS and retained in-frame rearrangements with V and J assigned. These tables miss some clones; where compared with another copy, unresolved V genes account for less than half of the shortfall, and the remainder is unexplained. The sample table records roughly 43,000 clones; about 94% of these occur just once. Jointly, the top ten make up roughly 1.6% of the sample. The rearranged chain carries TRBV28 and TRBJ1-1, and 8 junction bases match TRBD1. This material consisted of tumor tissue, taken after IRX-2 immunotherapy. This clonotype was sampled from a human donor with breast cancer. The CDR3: CASSRLGQDNTEAFF. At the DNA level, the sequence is TGTGCCAGCAGCAGACTGGGACAGGATAACACTGAAGCTTTCTTT.